The T cell receptor (beta chain) described here comes from a study of blood T cells in healthy people across ages. Study observations and caveats: Shifts in expanded clonotypes may have been confounded by donor CMV status, which was unknown. Per million T cells, TCR beta diversity dropped about linearly as age rose.

The germline gives CDR1 MGHDK, CDR2 SYGVNS. V shed 1 base and J shed 5 bases, with 15 bases lying between them. This CDR3 contains 16 residues. A second 7 to 11 cycle PCR used barcoded and J-beta primers. In TCRdb, the 5' RACE reads were re-called with MiXCR into one record per CDR3 protein. The top ten clones hold about 19% of a sample with approximately 1,000,000 distinct CDR3 sequences, less than 50% of them seen once. Caucasian, healthy and from Russia, the donors were aged between about 6 and 100. With respect to this clonotype: As yet, its antigen is unknown.

The chain couples TRBV25-1 to TRBJ2-1; D gene uncertain. Sequenced sample: blood. This TCR derives from a woman aged 55-69 years in good health. DNA for the CDR3: TGTGCCAGCAGTGAATTCCCCGAGCTAGGTCACAATGAGCAGTTCTTC. Protein: CASSEFPELGHNEQFF.